This T cell receptor beta chain came from a study of shared clonotypes between healthy human individuals. Overall study: Researchers drew samples from two women and a few men aged 18 to 49. CD4 naive and CD4 memory each took three plates per donor, while CD8 naive took two and CD8 memory one.

Each donor was a Caucasian adult residing in Nashville, Tennessee. As for this clone: Antigen unknown.

Clones were read by immunoSEQ multiplex PCR, and TCRdb kept only the in-frame ones, dropping some. Here the sample spans roughly 2.6 million clones, over 85% being singletons. Study-level points and caveats: Naive subsets typically showed greater estimated richness than memory subsets.

V was shortened by 1 base and J by 2 bases, with 12 bases between the two germline ends. The germline V gene has CDR1 MDHEN and CDR2 SYDVKM. This CDR3 has 15 amino acids. Sequencing was carried out using naive CD4+ T cells sorted from blood. The sample's subset: CD45RA+ positively selected. This sequence originates from a man aged 18 to 30 in good health. The gene calls are TRBV28 and TRBJ2-7, with D possibly matching TRBD1 (5 bases). This CDR3 is CASSLFDRGPYEQYF. In DNA, the CDR3 is TGTGCCAGCAGTTTATTCGACAGAGGACCCTACGAGCAGTACTTC.